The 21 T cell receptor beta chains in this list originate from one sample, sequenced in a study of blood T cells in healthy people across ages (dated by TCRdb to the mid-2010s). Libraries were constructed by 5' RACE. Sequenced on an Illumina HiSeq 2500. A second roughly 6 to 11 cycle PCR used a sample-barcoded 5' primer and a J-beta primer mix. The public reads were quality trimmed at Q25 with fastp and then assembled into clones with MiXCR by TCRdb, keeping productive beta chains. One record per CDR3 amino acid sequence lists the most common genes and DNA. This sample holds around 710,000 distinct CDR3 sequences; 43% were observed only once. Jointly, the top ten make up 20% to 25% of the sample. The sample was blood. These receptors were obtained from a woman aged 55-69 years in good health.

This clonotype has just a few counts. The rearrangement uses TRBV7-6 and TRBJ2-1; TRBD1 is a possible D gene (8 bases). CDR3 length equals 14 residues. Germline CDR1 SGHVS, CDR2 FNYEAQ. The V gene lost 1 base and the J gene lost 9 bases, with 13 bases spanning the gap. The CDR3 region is CASSLGNRGGEQFF. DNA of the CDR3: TGTGCCAGCAGCTTAGGGAACAGGGGGGGTGAGCAGTTCTTC.

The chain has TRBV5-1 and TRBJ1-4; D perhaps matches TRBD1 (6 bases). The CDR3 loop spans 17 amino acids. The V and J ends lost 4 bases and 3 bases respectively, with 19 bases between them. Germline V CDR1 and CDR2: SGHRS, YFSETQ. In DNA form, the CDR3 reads TGCGCCAGCAGCCCTTGGCAGGGGCCTGGAGCTAATGAAAAACTGTTTTTT. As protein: CASSPWQGPGANEKLFF.

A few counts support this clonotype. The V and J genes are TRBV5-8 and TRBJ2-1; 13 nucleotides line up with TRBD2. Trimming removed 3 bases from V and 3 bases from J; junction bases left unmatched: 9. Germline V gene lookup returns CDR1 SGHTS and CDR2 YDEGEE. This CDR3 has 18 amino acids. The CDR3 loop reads CASSSTVLAGGYYNEQFF. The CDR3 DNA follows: TGTGCCAGCAGCTCGACCGTACTAGCGGGAGGGTACTACAATGAGCAGTTCTTC.

The CDR3 loop reads CASSVGQENNYGYTF. The CDR3 DNA is TGTGCCAGCAGCGTAGGGCAGGAGAATAACTATGGCTACACCTTC. This chain uses TRBV9 with TRBJ1-2; D remains ambiguous. With 0 bases removed from V and 1 base from J, the gap between germline ends came to 10 bases. This CDR3 has 15 amino acids. Looked up from germline, CDR1 is SGDLS and CDR2 is YYNGEE.

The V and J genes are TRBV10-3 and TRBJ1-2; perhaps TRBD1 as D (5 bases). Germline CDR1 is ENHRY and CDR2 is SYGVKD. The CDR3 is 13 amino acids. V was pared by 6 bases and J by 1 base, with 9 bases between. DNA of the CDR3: TGTGCCATCAGGGGGACGGATAACTATGGCTACACCTTC. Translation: CAIRGTDNYGYTF.

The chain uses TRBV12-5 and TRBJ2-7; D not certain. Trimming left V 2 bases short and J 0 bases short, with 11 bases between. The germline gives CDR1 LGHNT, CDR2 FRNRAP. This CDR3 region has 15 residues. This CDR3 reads CASGLRVSSSYEQYF. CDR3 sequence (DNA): TGTGCTAGTGGTTTGAGGGTGTCCAGCTCCTACGAGCAGTACTTC.

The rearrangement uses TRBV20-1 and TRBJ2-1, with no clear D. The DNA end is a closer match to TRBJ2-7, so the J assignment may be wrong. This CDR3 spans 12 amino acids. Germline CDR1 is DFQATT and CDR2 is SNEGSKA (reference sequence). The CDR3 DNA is TGCAGCTCTACGGAGAGCTACAATGAGCAGTACTTC. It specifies CSSTESYNEQYF.

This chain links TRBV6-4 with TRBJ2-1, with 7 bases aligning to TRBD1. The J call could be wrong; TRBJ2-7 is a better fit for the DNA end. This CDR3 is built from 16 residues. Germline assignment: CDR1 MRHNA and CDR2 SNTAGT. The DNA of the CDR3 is TGTGCCAGCAGTGACACAGACAGGGAGTGGCACAATGAGCAGTACTTC. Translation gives CASSDTDREWHNEQYF.

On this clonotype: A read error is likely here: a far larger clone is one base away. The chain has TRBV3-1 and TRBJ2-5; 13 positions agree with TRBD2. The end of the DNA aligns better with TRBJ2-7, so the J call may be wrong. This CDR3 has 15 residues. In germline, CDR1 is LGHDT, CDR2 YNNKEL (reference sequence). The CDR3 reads CASSLGLAGSCEQYF. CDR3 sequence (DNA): TGTGCCAGCAGCCTGGGACTAGCGGGGTCCTGCGAGCAGTACTTC.

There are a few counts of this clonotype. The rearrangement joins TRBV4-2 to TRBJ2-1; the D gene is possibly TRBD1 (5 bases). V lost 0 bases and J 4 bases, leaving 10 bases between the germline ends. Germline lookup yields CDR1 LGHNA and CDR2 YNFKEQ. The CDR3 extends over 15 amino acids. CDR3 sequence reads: CASSQDTQGYNEQFF. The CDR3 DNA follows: TGTGCCAGCAGCCAAGACACCCAGGGTTACAATGAGCAGTTCTTC.

For the CDR3, the DNA is TGTGCCACCAGCAGAGATACAACTAGCATGCAGACCCAGTACTTC. This translates into CATSRDTTSMQTQYF. V is TRBV15 and J is TRBJ2-5, with D possibly matching TRBD2 (6 bases). Per germline, CDR1 LNHNV and CDR2 YYDKDF (reference sequence). The CDR3 consists of 15 residues. The germline V and J ends were trimmed by 0 bases and 6 bases, with 14 bases remaining between them.

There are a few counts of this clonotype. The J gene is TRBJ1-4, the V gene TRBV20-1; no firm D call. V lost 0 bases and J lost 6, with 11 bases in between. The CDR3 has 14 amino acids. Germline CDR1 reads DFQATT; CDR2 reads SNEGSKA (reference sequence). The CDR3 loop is CSARDPAGDEKLFF. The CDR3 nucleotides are TGCAGTGCTAGAGACCCAGCAGGAGATGAAAAACTGTTTTTT.

CDR3 in amino acids: CASSFGGTPNEQFF. CDR3 DNA sequence: TGCGCCAGCAGCTTCGGCGGGACTCCCAATGAGCAGTTCTTC. This chain uses TRBV5-1 with TRBJ2-1; weak D call: TRBD2 (6 bases). CDR3 length equals 14 residues. CDR1 is SGHRS, CDR2 YFSETQ, per germline. V was cut by 2 bases and J by 6 bases, with 12 bases left in between. Complete variable domain (other parts from reference TRBV5-1 and TRBJ2-1): KAGVTQTPRYLIKTRGQQVTLSCSPISGHRSVSWYQQTPGQGLQFLFEYFSETQRNKGNFPGRFSGRQFSNSRSEMNVSTLELGDSALYLCASSFGGTPNEQFFGPGTRLTVL.

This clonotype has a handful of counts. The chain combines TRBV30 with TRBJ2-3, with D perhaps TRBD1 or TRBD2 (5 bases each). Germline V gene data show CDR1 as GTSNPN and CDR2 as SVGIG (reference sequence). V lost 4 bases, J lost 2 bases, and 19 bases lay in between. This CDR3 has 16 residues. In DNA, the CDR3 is TGTGCCTGGAAGCGAGGGGATCACTTCACCACAGATACGCAGTATTTT. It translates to CAWKRGDHFTTDTQYF.

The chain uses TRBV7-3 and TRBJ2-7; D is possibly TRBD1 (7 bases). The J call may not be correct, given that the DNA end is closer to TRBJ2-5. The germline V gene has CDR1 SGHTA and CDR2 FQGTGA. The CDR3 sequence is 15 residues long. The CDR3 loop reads CASSYQGGPRETQYF. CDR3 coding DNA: TGTGCCAGCAGCTATCAGGGGGGCCCGCGGGAGACCCAGTACTTC.

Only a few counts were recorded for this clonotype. The CDR3 is CASSVAGRGYTF. In DNA, the CDR3 is TGTGCCAGCAGTGTCGCAGGGAGAGGCTACACCTTC. The chain uses TRBV12-3 or TRBV12-4 and TRBJ1-2, with a tentative D call TRBD1 (5 bases). V was trimmed by 5 bases and J by 8 bases, leaving 12 bases between them. CDR3 length: 12 residues.

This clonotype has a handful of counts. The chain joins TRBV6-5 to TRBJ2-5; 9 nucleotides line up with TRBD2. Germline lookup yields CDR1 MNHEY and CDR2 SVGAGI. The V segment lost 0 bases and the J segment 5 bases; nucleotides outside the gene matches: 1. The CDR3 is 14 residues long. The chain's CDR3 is CASSYSTSGETQYF. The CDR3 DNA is TGTGCCAGCAGTTACTCTACTAGCGGGGAGACCCAGTACTTC.

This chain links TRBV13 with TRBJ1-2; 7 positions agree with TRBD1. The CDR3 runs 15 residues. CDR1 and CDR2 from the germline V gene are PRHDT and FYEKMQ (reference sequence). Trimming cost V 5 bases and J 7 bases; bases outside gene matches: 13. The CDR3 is CASSAPTQGDGGYTF. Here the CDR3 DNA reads TGTGCCAGCAGCGCCCCGACGCAGGGGGACGGTGGCTACACCTTC.

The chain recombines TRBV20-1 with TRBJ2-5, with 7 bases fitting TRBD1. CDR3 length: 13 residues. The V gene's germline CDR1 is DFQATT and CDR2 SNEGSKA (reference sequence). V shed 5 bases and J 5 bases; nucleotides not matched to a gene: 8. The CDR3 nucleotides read TGCAGTGCTGCAGACAGGGTGTGGGAGACCCAGTACTTC. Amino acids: CSAADRVWETQYF.

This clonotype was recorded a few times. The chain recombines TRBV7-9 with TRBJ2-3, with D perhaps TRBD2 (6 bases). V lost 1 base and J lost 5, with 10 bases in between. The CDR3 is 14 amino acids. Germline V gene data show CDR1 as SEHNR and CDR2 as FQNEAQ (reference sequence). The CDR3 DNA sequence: TGTGCCAGCAGCTTAGAAGTGGGAGGAGATACGCAGTATTTT. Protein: CASSLEVGGDTQYF. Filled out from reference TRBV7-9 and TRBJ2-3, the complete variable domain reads DTGVSQNPRHKITKRGQNVTFRCDPISEHNRLYWYRQTLGQGPEFLTYFQNEAQLEKSRLLSDRFSAERPKGSFSTLEIQRTEQGDSAMYLCASSLEVGGDTQYFGPGTRLTVL.

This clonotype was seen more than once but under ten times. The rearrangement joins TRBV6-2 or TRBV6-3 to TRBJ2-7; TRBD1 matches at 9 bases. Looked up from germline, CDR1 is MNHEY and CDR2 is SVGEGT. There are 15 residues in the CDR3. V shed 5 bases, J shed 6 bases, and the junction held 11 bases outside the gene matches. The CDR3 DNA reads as TGTGCCAGCAGTGCCGGGACAGGGAAGAGGGGCGAGCAGTACTTC. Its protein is CASSAGTGKRGEQYF.